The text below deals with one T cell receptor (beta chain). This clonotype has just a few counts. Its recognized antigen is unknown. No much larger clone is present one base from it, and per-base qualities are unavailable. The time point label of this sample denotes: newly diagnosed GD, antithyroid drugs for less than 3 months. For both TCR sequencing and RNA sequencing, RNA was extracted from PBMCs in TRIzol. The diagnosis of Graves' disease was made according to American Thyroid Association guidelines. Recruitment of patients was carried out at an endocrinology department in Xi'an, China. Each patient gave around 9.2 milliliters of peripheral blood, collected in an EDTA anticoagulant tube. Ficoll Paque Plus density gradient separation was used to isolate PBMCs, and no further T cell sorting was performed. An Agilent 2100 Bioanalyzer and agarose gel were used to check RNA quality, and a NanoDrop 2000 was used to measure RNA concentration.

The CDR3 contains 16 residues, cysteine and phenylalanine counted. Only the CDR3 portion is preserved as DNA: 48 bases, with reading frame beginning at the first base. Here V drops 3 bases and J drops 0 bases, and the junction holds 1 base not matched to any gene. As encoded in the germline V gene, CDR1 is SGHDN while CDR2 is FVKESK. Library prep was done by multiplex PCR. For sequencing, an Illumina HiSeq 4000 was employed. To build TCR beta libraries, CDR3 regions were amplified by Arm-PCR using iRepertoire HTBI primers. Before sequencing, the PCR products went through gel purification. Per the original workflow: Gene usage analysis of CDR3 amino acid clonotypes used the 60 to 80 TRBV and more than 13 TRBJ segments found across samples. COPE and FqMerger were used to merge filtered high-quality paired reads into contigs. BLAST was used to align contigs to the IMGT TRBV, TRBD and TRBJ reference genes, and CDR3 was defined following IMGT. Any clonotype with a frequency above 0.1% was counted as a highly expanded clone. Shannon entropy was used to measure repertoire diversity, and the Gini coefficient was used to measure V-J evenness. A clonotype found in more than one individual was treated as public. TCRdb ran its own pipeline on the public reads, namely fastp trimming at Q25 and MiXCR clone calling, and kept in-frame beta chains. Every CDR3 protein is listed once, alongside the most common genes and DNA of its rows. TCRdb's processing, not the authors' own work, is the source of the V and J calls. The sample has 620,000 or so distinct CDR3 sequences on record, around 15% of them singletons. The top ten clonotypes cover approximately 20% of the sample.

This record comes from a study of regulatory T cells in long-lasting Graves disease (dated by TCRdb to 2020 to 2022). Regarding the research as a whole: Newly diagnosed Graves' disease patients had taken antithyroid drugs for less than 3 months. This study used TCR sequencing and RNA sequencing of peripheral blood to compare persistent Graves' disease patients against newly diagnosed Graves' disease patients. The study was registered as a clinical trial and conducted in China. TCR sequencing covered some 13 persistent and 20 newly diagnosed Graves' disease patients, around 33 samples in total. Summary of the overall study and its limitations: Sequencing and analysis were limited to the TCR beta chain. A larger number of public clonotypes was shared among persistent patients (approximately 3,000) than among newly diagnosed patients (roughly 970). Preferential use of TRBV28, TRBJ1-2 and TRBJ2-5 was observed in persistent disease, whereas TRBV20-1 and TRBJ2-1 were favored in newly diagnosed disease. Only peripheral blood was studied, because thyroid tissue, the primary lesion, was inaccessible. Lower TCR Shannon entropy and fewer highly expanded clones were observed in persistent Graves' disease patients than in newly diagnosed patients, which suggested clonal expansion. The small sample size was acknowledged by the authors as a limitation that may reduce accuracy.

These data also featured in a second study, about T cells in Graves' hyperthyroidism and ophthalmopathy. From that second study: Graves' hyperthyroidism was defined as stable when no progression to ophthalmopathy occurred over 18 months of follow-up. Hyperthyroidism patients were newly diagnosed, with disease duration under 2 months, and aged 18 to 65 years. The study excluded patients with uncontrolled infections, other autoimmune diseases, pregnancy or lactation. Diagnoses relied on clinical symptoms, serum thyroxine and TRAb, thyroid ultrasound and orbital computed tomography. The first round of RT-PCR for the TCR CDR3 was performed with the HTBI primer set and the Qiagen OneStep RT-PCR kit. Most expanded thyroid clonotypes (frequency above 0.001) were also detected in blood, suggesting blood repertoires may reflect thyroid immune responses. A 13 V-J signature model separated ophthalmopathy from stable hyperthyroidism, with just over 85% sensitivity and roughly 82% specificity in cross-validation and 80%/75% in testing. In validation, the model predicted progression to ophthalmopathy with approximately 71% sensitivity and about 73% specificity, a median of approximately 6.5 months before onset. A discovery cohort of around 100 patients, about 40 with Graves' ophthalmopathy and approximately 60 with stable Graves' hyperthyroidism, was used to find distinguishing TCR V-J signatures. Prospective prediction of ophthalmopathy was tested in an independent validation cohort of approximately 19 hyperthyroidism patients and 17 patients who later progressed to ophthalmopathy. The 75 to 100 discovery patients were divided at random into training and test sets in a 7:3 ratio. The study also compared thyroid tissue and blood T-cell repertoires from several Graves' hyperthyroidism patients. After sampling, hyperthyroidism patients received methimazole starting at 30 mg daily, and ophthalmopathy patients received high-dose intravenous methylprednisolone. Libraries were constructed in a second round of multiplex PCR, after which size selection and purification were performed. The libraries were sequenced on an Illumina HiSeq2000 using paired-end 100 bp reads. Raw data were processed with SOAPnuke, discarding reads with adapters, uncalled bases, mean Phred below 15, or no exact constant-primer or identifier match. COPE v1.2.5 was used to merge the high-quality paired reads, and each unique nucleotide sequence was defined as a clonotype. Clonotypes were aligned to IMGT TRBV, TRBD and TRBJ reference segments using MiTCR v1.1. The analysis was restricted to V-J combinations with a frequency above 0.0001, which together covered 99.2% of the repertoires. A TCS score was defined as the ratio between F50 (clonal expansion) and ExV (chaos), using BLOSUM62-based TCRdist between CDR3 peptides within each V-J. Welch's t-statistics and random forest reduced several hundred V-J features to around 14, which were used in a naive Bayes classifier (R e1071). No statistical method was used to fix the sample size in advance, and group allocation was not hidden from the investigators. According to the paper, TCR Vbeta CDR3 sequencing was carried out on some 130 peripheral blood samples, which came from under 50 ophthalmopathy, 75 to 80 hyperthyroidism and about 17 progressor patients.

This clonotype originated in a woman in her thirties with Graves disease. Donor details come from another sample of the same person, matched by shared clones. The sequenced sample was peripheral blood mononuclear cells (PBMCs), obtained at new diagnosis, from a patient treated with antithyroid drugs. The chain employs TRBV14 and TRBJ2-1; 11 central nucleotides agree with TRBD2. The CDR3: CASSQTSGNSYNEQFF. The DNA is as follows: TGTGCCAGCAGCCAGACTAGCGGGAACTCCTACAATGAGCAGTTCTTC.